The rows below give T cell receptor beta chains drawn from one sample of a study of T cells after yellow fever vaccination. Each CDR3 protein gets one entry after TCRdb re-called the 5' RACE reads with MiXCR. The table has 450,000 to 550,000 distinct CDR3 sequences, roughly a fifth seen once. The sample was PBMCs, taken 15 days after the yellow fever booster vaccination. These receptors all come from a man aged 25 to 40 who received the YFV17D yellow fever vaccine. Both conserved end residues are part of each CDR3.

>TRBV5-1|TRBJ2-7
CASSLTSPGDYEQYF
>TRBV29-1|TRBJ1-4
CSAKVGGNEKLFF
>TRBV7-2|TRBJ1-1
CASSLATVLGTEAFF
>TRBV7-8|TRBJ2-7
CASSPMTGTLFEQYF
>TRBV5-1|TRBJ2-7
CASRPDSRLSYEQYF
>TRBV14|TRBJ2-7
CASSQGVLWGSYEQYF
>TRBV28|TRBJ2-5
CASSLERGRGETQYF
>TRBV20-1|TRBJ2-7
CSARIAGLPYEQYF
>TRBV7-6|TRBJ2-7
CASSSGTGTDEQYF
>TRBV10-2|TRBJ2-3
CASSAELLQYF
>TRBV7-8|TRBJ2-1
CASSLPSDNEQFF
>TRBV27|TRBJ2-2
CASSLPLRGNTGELFF
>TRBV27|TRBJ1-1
CASGKQGAGTEAFF
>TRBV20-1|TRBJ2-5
CSARDGRMGQETQYF
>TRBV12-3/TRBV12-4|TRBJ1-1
CASRRGPTGGHTEAFF
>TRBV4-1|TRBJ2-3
CASSQGRLAGDRDTQYF
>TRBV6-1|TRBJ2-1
CASRARGGTNYNEQFF
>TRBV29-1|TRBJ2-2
CSAGSSTGELFF
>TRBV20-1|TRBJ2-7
CSAARSLDEQYF
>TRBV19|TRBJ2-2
CASRPGQSTGELFF
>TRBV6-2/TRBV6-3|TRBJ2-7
CASSWGHFPYEQYF
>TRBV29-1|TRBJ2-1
CSVGPYNEQFF
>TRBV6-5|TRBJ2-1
CASSTTDGEQFF
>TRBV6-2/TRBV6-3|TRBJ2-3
CASSYRNFAHTDTQYF
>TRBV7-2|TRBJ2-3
CASSLAVTTLRADTQYF
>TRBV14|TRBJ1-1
CASSRQGLTEAFF
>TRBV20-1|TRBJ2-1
CSARETASYNEQFF